Following are 17 T cell receptor beta chains from one sample sequenced in a study of T cell responses to AZD1222 COVID-19 vaccine. TCRdb keeps only in-frame clones here, not all; method: immunoSEQ multiplex PCR. The table lists 150,000 to 170,000 clones, 85% to 90% of them singletons, with 5.5% in the top ten. The specimen comprised peripheral blood, sampled on day 0 of MenACWY control vaccination. The origin of the receptors is an adult in good health.

The chain has TRBV2 and TRBJ2-2, with D perhaps matching TRBD1 (5 bases). CDR1 is SNHLY, CDR2 FYNNEI, per germline. The CDR3 has 15 amino acids. V was trimmed by 7 bases and J by 5 bases, leaving 17 bases between them. DNA of the CDR3: TGTGCCAGCACTACGGACATATGGGGAACCGGGGAGCTGTTTTTT. This gives the protein CASTTDIWGTGELFF.

The genes are TRBV11-3 and TRBJ2-1; unclear D gene. The CDR3 consists of 11 residues. The ends were cut back, 6 bases at V and 7 bases at J, with 7 bases in the middle. The germline V gene encodes CDR1 SGHNT and CDR2 YENEEA. The CDR3: CASRSTNEQFF. CDR3 in DNA: TGTGCCAGCAGATCCACAAATGAGCAGTTCTTC.

DNA of the CDR3: TGTGCAAGTCGCTTAGTAGGAGTCAGATCTGCGAACACCGGGGAGCTGTTTTTT. Its translation: CASRLVGVRSANTGELFF. The V call is TRBV12-2, the J call TRBJ2-2; TRBD2, the table's D call, lacks a check against the DNA. TRBV12-2 is given as a pseudogene. The CDR3 is made up of 18 amino acids.

Only a few counts were recorded for this clone. The gene calls are TRBV10-3 and TRBJ2-5, with D hard to call. This CDR3 contains 15 residues. With 2 bases removed from V and 1 base from J, the gap between germline ends came to 11 bases. Looked up from germline, CDR1 is ENHRY and CDR2 is SYGVKD. CDR3 DNA sequence: TGTGCCATCAGTGAGGTGGTCGGAATCCAAGAGACCCAGTACTTC. Its translation is CAISEVVGIQETQYF.

V usage is TRBV6-5 and J usage is TRBJ1-1; D unclear. V shed 6 bases and J shed 4 bases, with 18 bases lying between them. The germline V gene encodes CDR1 MNHEY and CDR2 SVGAGI. This CDR3 region has 15 residues. As DNA, the CDR3 is TGTGCCAGCAGGGAGGGAAGGGCGATCGGCACTGAAGCTTTCTTT. Protein sequence: CASREGRAIGTEAFF.

This clone has a handful of counts. This chain uses TRBV5-1 with TRBJ1-2, with D maybe TRBD1 (5 bases). CDR1 and CDR2 from the germline V gene are SGHRS and YFSETQ. V was shortened by 0 bases and J by 6 bases, with 12 bases between the two germline ends. CDR3 length equals 14 residues. Here the CDR3 reads CASSLGQGPDGYTF. The CDR3 nucleotides read TGCGCCAGCAGCTTGGGGCAGGGACCTGATGGCTACACCTTC.

The rearrangement uses TRBV11-2 and TRBJ2-3; 8 nucleotides align to TRBD1. This CDR3 has 15 amino acids. Trimming cost V 5 bases and J 1 base; bases outside gene matches: 5. Germline CDR1 and CDR2: SGHAT and FQNNGV. The CDR3 loop is CASSKPGQGTDTQYF. In DNA form, the CDR3 reads TGTGCCAGCAGCAAACCGGGACAGGGCACAGATACGCAGTATTTT.

The V and J genes are TRBV28 and TRBJ2-1; 15 bases map to TRBD2. This CDR3 is built from 16 residues. After removal of 6 bases from V and 9 bases from J, the junction contained 9 bases not matched to a gene. The germline V gene encodes CDR1 MDHEN and CDR2 SYDVKM. The CDR3 is CASRAGLAGGIGEQFF. The CDR3 DNA follows: TGTGCCAGCAGGGCGGGACTAGCGGGGGGCATTGGTGAGCAGTTCTTC.

The rearrangement uses TRBV6-5 and TRBJ2-7; TRBD1 matches at 7 bases. V lost 5 bases to trimming and J lost 5 bases; unmatched junction nucleotides: 12. Germline CDR1 is MNHEY and CDR2 is SVGAGI. This CDR3 spans 15 amino acids. The CDR3 spells CASSPDRVDRHEQYV. CDR3 DNA sequence: TGTGCCAGCAGTCCAGACAGGGTTGATCGACACGAGCAGTACGTC.

The V and J genes are TRBV19 and TRBJ2-7; the match to TRBD1 covers 8 bases. V shed 5 bases, J shed 6 bases, and the junction held 12 bases outside the gene matches. The CDR3 is 15 amino acids. Germline V lookup: CDR1 LNHDA, CDR2 SQIVND (reference sequence). The chain's CDR3 is CASSPAFGRGLEQYF. The CDR3 DNA follows: TGTGCCAGTAGTCCCGCGTTTGGCAGGGGGCTCGAGCAGTACTTC.

V and J are TRBV7-9 and TRBJ1-2; no clear D. V was pared by 3 bases and J by 6 bases, with 14 bases between. Germline lookup yields CDR1 SEHNR and CDR2 FQNEAQ (reference sequence). The CDR3 consists of 14 residues. CDR3 protein: CASSLVSTANGYTF. CDR3 sequence (DNA): TGTGCCAGCAGCTTGGTCTCTACAGCGAATGGCTACACCTTC.

The chain employs TRBV30 and TRBJ2-7, with TRBD2 matching over 8 bases. CDR3 length: 15 amino acids. Trimming removed 4 bases from V and 3 bases from J; junction bases left unmatched: 11. From germline, CDR1 is GTSNPN and CDR2 SVGIG (reference sequence). In DNA, the CDR3 is TGTGCCTGGAATAAGGTTAGCGGGGAGTACTACGAGCAGTACTTC. This gives the protein CAWNKVSGEYYEQYF. Supplemented by reference TRBV30 and TRBJ2-7, the full variable domain reads SQTIHQWPATLVQPVGSPLSLECTVEGTSNPNLYWYRQAAGRGLQLLFYSVGIGQISSEVPQNLSASRPQDRQFILSSKKLLLSDSGFYLCAWNKVSGEYYEQYFGPGTRLTVT.

This chain links TRBV7-3 with TRBJ2-1, with 11 nucleotides matching TRBD2. The CDR3 runs to 14 residues. Germline V CDR1 and CDR2: SGHTA, FQGTGA. With 6 bases clipped from V and 4 bases from J, the junction kept 2 bases outside the gene matches. The CDR3 DNA follows: TGTGCCAGCAGTCGACTAGCGGGATACAATGAGCAGTTCTTC. Residues: CASSRLAGYNEQFF.

The chain links TRBV28 to TRBJ1-2, with D hard to call. This CDR3 has 12 residues. The V and J ends lost 8 bases and 3 bases respectively, with 10 bases between them. Germline CDR1 MDHEN, CDR2 SYDVKM. CDR3 region: CASGGRDYGYTF. The CDR3 nucleotides are TGTGCCAGCGGTGGGAGGGACTATGGCTACACCTTC.

A word on this clone: At the DNA level, this CDR3 is encoded by other sequences in the same sample as well. V usage is TRBV7-2 and J usage is TRBJ1-5; TRBD1 matches 7 bases. Germline trimming cut 2 bases from V and 7 bases from J; bases unmatched to any gene: 5. The CDR3 runs to 14 residues. Germline V gives CDR1 SGHTA, CDR2 FQGNSA. CDR3 residues: CASSLRQGGQPQHF. CDR3 nucleotides: TGTGCCAGCAGCTTACGGCAGGGGGGCCAGCCCCAGCATTTT. The complete variable domain, with remaining parts taken from reference TRBV7-2 and TRBJ1-5, reads GAGVSQSPSNKVTEKGKDVELRCDPISGHTALYWYRQSLGQGLEFLIYFQGNSAPDKSGLPSDRFSAERTGGSVSTLTIQRTQQEDSAVYLCASSLRQGGQPQHFGDGTRLSIL.

This clone came up a few times. The J gene is TRBJ1-1, the V gene TRBV5-1; possibly TRBD1 for D (6 bases). The CDR3 runs to 15 residues. V was pared by 2 bases and J by 3 bases, with 14 bases between. Germline V lookup: CDR1 SGHRS, CDR2 YFSETQ. CDR3 in amino acids: CASSLLGGLDTEAFF. DNA of the CDR3: TGCGCCAGCAGCTTACTAGGGGGTCTGGACACTGAAGCTTTCTTT. The full variable domain, in which reference TRBV5-1 and TRBJ1-1 provide the parts outside the CDR3, is KAGVTQTPRYLIKTRGQQVTLSCSPISGHRSVSWYQQTPGQGLQFLFEYFSETQRNKGNFPGRFSGRQFSNSRSEMNVSTLELGDSALYLCASSLLGGLDTEAFFGQGTRLTVV.

V is TRBV24-1 and J is TRBJ2-1, with D maybe TRBD2 (6 bases). CDR3 length: 17 residues. The germline V gene encodes CDR1 KGHDR and CDR2 SFDVKD. Trimming left V 4 bases short and J 3 bases short, with 18 bases between. DNA of the CDR3: TGTGCCACCAGTGACCCGAGTCAGGGAGGTAACTACAATGAGCAGTTCTTC. Translation gives CATSDPSQGGNYNEQFF.